This T cell receptor (beta chain) was captured in a study of T cell changes during pregnancy in multiple sclerosis. The CDR3 has 15 amino acids. Germline CDR1 is LNHDA and CDR2 is SQIVND (reference sequence). With V trimmed by 3 bases and J by 5 bases, 9 bases remained unmatched. Here immunoSEQ multiplex PCR was the method, and the copy in TCRdb shows in-frame clones only, minus some. Here the sample spans 90,000 to 100,000 clones, over 80% being singletons. The V and J genes are TRBV19 and TRBJ2-5, with 7 bases fitting TRBD2. The sample was peripheral blood, taken in the first trimester of pregnancy. The receptor was isolated from a female donor with multiple sclerosis, enrolled in a pregnancy study. CDR3 sequence: CASSIVGGSRETQYF. The CDR3 bases are TGTGCCAGTAGTATCGTGGGGGGGTCACGGGAGACCCAGTACTTC.